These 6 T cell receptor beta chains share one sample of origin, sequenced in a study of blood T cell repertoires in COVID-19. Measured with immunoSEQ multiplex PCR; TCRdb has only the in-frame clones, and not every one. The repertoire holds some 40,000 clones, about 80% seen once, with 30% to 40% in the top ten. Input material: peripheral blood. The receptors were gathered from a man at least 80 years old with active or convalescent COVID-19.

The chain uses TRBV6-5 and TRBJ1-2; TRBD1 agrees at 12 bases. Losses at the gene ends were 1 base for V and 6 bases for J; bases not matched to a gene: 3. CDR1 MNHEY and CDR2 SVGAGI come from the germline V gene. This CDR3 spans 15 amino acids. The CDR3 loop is CASSYLGQGADGYTF. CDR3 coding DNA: TGTGCCAGCAGTTACTTGGGACAGGGGGCTGATGGCTACACCTTC.

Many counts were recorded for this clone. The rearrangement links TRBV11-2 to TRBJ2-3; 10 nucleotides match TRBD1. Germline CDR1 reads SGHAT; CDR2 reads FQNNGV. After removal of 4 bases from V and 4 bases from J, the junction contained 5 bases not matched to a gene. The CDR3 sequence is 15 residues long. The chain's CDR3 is CASSWGQGSADTQYF. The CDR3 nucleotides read TGTGCCAGCAGCTGGGGACAGGGGTCGGCAGATACGCAGTATTTT.

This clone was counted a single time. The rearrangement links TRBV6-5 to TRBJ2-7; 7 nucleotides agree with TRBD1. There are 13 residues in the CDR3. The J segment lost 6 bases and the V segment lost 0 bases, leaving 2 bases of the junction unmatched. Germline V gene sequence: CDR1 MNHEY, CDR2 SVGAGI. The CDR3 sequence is CASSYSTGSEQYF. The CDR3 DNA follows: TGTGCCAGCAGTTACTCGACAGGGTCCGAGCAGTACTTC.

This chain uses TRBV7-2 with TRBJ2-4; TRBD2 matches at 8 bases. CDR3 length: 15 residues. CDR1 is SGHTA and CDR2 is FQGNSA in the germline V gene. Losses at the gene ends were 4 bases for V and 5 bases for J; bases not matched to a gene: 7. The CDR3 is CASSSKAGGQNIQYF. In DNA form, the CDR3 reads TGTGCCAGCAGCTCCAAGGCGGGGGGCCAAAACATTCAGTACTTC.

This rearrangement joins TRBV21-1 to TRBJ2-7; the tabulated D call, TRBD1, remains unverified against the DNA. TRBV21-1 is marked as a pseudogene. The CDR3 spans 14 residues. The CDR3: CASTAQGRTYEQYF. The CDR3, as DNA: TGTGCCAGCACCGCGCAGGGGCGAACCTACGAGCAGTACTTC.

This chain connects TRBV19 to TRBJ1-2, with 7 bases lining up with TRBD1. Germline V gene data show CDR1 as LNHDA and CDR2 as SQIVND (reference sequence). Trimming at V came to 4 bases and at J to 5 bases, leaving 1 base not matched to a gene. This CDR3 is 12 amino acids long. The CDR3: CASSRTGYGYTF. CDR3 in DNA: TGTGCCAGTAGTAGGACAGGATATGGCTACACCTTC.